These 27 T cell receptor beta chains originate from one sample sequenced in a study of blood T cell repertoires in COVID-19. Data came from immunoSEQ multiplex PCR; TCRdb stores just in-frame clones and leaves some out. This sample has over 250,000 clones, with around 84% found just once. Specimen: PBMCs or T cells enriched from blood (not recorded which). The receptors stem from a man aged 25-45 years with acute COVID-19.

This chain connects TRBV19 to TRBJ2-5; 10 bases agree with TRBD2. Germline trimming cut 5 bases from V and 5 bases from J; bases unmatched to any gene: 8. This CDR3 comprises 15 residues. Per germline, CDR1 LNHDA and CDR2 SQIVND (reference sequence). The CDR3 here is CASSESGGARETQYF. The CDR3 DNA follows: TGTGCCAGTAGTGAAAGCGGGGGGGCCCGGGAGACCCAGTACTTC.

This chain uses TRBV5-6 with TRBJ1-1, with no clear D. CDR1 and CDR2 (germline): SGHDT, YYEEEE. This CDR3 comprises 15 residues. The V gene lost 4 bases and the J gene lost 1 base, with 14 bases spanning the gap. In DNA, the CDR3 is TGTGCCAGCAGCCCCCTCCGGGGTCGGAACACTGAAGCTTTCTTT. Residues: CASSPLRGRNTEAFF. The whole variable domain, remainder taken from reference TRBV5-6 and TRBJ1-1, is DAGVTQSPTHLIKTRGQQVTLRCSPKSGHDTVSWYQQALGQGPQFIFQYYEEEERQRGNFPDRFSGHQFPNYSSELNVNALLLGDSALYLCASSPLRGRNTEAFFGQGTRLTVV.

J is TRBJ2-2 and V is TRBV7-2; 9 nucleotides match TRBD1. The CDR3 spans 18 residues. The germline V gene encodes CDR1 SGHTA and CDR2 FQGNSA. V lost 2 bases and J lost 6; bases outside the gene matches: 13. CDR3 sequence reads: CASSLRVLVTGGPGELFF. In DNA form, the CDR3 reads TGTGCCAGCAGCTTAAGGGTTCTGGTGACAGGGGGACCCGGGGAGCTGTTTTTT.

The rearrangement uses TRBV29-1 and TRBJ1-1; 8 bases align to TRBD1. Germline CDR1 is SQVTM and CDR2 is ANQGSEA. Germline trimming cut 6 bases from V and 4 bases from J; bases unmatched to any gene: 7. The CDR3 loop spans 13 amino acids. CDR3 in amino acids: CSVAPTGGTEAFF. DNA for the CDR3: TGCAGCGTGGCTCCTACAGGGGGCACTGAAGCTTTCTTT.

The chain employs TRBV28 and TRBJ2-4; 7 bases fit TRBD1. Germline V gene data show CDR1 as MDHEN and CDR2 as SYDVKM. This CDR3 spans 17 amino acids. V shed 8 bases, J shed 0 bases, and the junction held 13 bases outside the gene matches. For the CDR3, the DNA is TGTGCCAGCTCTGGGTACGGGACAGCCCTAGCCAAAAACATTCAGTACTTC. This codes for CASSGYGTALAKNIQYF.

The chain is built from TRBV12-3 or TRBV12-4 and TRBJ1-1, with D hard to call. Between the trimmed V and J ends, which lost 5 bases and 1 base, there was a span of 8 bases. The CDR3 is made up of 13 amino acids. CDR3 in amino acids: CASSPNRNTEAFF. The CDR3 nucleotides are TGTGCCAGCAGTCCCAATAGGAACACTGAAGCTTTCTTT.

The chain joins TRBV27 to TRBJ1-1; a weak D match, TRBD1 (5 bases). The CDR3 has 15 amino acids. Germline values: CDR1 MNHEY, CDR2 SMNVEV (reference sequence). Trimming removed 0 bases from V and 1 base from J, with 9 bases in between. The CDR3 DNA follows: TGTGCCAGCAGTTTATCTGGGGCCGCGAACACTGAAGCTTTCTTT. This sequence encodes CASSLSGAANTEAFF.

V and J are TRBV28 and TRBJ1-4; tentatively, D is TRBD1 (6 bases). Germline CDR1 is MDHEN and CDR2 is SYDVKM. V was cut by 2 bases and J by 8 bases, with 21 bases left in between. The CDR3 sequence is 17 residues long. This CDR3 is CASSLEASGLTGEKLFF. In nucleotides, the CDR3 is TGTGCCAGCAGTTTAGAGGCCTCGGGGCTAACAGGGGAAAAACTGTTTTTT.

The chain carries TRBV5-5 and TRBJ1-2, with no clear D. The V end lost 2 bases, the J end lost 8 bases, and 19 bases lay between the germline ends. The V gene's germline CDR1 is SGHKS and CDR2 YYEKEE (reference sequence). The CDR3 covers 15 residues. Here the CDR3 DNA reads TGTGCCAGCAGCTTTTACGCGGACTCGACGGAGGGCTACACCTTC. Protein sequence: CASSFYADSTEGYTF.

This rearrangement joins TRBV19 to TRBJ1-4; 8 nucleotides align to TRBD1. Losses at the gene ends were 11 bases for V and 3 bases for J; bases not matched to a gene: 11. CDR1 and CDR2 from the germline V gene are LNHDA and SQIVND (reference sequence). The CDR3 has 15 amino acids. The CDR3 reads CASRTGRMSNEKLFF. In DNA form, the CDR3 reads TGTGCCTCCAGGACAGGGAGGATGTCTAATGAAAAACTGTTTTTT.

V usage is TRBV25-1 and J usage is TRBJ1-6; 8 bases map to TRBD1. The CDR3 has 15 residues. Germline lookup yields CDR1 MGHDK and CDR2 SYGVNS. The V and J ends lost 6 bases and 10 bases, in that order; junction bases with no gene match: 11. The CDR3 DNA follows: TGTGCCAGCAGACCTTGGACAGGGAACTTATCACCCCTCCACTTT. This gives the protein CASRPWTGNLSPLHF.

The V call is TRBV7-3, the J call TRBJ2-1; 13 positions match TRBD2. Germline trimming cut 5 bases from V and 0 bases from J; bases unmatched to any gene: 1. The V gene's germline CDR1 is SGHTA and CDR2 FQGTGA. The CDR3 consists of 16 residues. CDR3 DNA: TGTGCCAGCAGCCGGACTAGCGGGAGCTCCTACAATGAGCAGTTCTTC. Translation gives CASSRTSGSSYNEQFF.

On this clone itself: This sample includes further DNA sequences coding for the same CDR3. The chain is built from TRBV5-1 and TRBJ2-1; D is unresolved. The CDR3 loop spans 13 amino acids. V lost 2 bases and J lost 4, with 7 bases in between. Germline CDR1 SGHRS, CDR2 YFSETQ. CDR3 protein: CASSFGQYNEQFF. CDR3 sequence (DNA): TGCGCCAGCAGCTTTGGGCAGTACAATGAGCAGTTCTTC.

This chain connects TRBV24-1 to TRBJ1-1, with 7 bases aligning to TRBD1. This CDR3 comprises 16 residues. With 3 bases clipped from V and 5 bases from J, the junction kept 11 bases outside the gene matches. The germline gives CDR1 KGHDR, CDR2 SFDVKD. This CDR3 reads CATSDPNDRAGTEAFF. The CDR3 DNA is TGTGCCACCAGTGATCCTAATGACAGGGCCGGGACTGAAGCTTTCTTT.

The chain couples TRBV7-9 to TRBJ1-2, with D hard to call. The CDR3 is 16 amino acids. The germline V and J ends were trimmed by 1 base and 0 bases, with 12 bases remaining between them. Germline CDR1 is SEHNR and CDR2 is FQNEAQ (reference sequence). CDR3 nucleotides: TGTGCCAGCAGCTTAGTTAGCCGACCGTCTAACTATGGCTACACCTTC. Translation gives CASSLVSRPSNYGYTF.

The V and J genes are TRBV28 and TRBJ1-4; D is undetermined. Trimming shortened V by 2 bases and J by 6 bases, and 10 bases separated the two germline ends. The CDR3 sequence is 14 residues long. Germline loops: CDR1 MDHEN, CDR2 SYDVKM. CDR3 in amino acids: CASSLPGIDEKLFF. The CDR3 nucleotides are TGTGCCAGCAGTTTACCAGGAATCGATGAAAAACTGTTTTTT.

This clone was counted a few times. This chain connects TRBV18 to TRBJ1-1; a possible D gene is TRBD1 (6 bases). The CDR3 spans 14 residues. Germline CDR1 reads KGHSH; CDR2 reads LQKENI. Deletions cut 5 bases from V and 4 bases from J, with 14 bases between. This CDR3 reads CASSEIRGGTEAFF. The CDR3 coding sequence is TGTGCCAGCTCAGAAATAAGAGGGGGCACTGAAGCTTTCTTT.

The chain carries TRBV29-1 and TRBJ2-1, with D unclear. Germline CDR1 reads SQVTM; CDR2 reads ANQGSEA. The germline V and J ends were trimmed by 2 bases and 1 base, with 6 bases remaining between them. The CDR3 contains 13 residues. The CDR3 here is CSVEPGSYNEQFF. In nucleotides, the CDR3 is TGCAGCGTTGAACCAGGATCCTACAATGAGCAGTTCTTC.

The V gene is TRBV3-1 (or the pseudogene TRBV3-2), the J gene TRBJ1-2; possibly TRBD1 for D (5 bases). This CDR3 comprises 12 residues. Trimming took 6 bases from V and 10 from J, leaving 15 bases between them. Germline-derived CDR1 and CDR2 are LGHDT and YNNKEL (reference sequence). The chain's CDR3 is CASSRNRDFYTF. As DNA, the CDR3 is TGTGCCAGCAGTCGTAACCGGGACTTCTACACCTTC.

The J gene is TRBJ2-2, the V gene TRBV5-6, with TRBD1 as a possible D gene (6 bases). V lost 5 bases, J lost 6 bases, and 23 bases lay in between. This CDR3 spans 17 amino acids. CDR1 and CDR2 (germline): SGHDT, YYEEEE. CDR3 residues: CASSGGLEQGKAGELFF. The CDR3 DNA is TGTGCCAGCAGTGGCGGCCTTGAACAGGGAAAGGCCGGGGAGCTGTTTTTT.

This chain joins TRBV11-3 and TRBJ1-1, with D perhaps TRBD1 (5 bases). The germline CDR1 and CDR2 sequences are SGHNT and YENEEA. V was trimmed by 5 bases and J by 1 base, leaving 11 bases between them. The CDR3 loop spans 14 amino acids. The CDR3: CASSAGGANTEAFF. CDR3 bases: TGTGCCAGCAGCGCGGGGGGAGCGAACACTGAAGCTTTCTTT.

This clone was counted between two and nine times. The rearrangement uses TRBV11-3 and TRBJ1-1; D perhaps matches TRBD1 (5 bases). The germline V gene has CDR1 SGHNT and CDR2 YENEEA. The CDR3 is 15 residues long. V lost 5 bases, J lost 1 base, and 14 bases lay in between. CDR3: CASSPWGGSNTEAFF. CDR3 in DNA: TGTGCCAGCAGCCCATGGGGGGGTTCGAACACTGAAGCTTTCTTT.

This clone came up a few times. The V and J genes are TRBV7-8 and TRBJ1-2, with D possibly being TRBD1 (6 bases). The CDR3 loop spans 17 amino acids. CDR1 and CDR2 from the germline V gene are SGHVS and FQNEAQ. The V end lost 5 bases, the J end lost 3 bases, and 22 bases lay between the germline ends. The CDR3 loop reads CASSLTLNRDPYYGYTF. DNA of the CDR3: TGTGCCAGCAGCCTTACACTTAACAGGGACCCTTACTATGGCTACACCTTC.

The chain uses TRBV5-4 and TRBJ1-4, with D tentatively TRBD1 (5 bases). The germline V and J ends were trimmed by 4 bases and 0 bases, with 13 bases remaining between them. Germline assignment: CDR1 SGHNT and CDR2 YYREEE (reference sequence). The CDR3 is made up of 16 amino acids. Here the CDR3 DNA reads TGTGCCAGCAGCCCCGAGCCGGGGGCAACTAATGAAAAACTGTTTTTT. Translated, it gives CASSPEPGATNEKLFF. Supplemented by reference TRBV5-4 and TRBJ1-4, the full variable domain reads ETGVTQSPTHLIKTRGQQVTLRCSSQSGHNTVSWYQQALGQGPQFIFQYYREEENGRGNFPPRFSGLQFPNYSSELNVNALELDDSALYLCASSPEPGATNEKLFFGSGTQLSVL.

The genes are TRBV7-2 and TRBJ2-3; a possible D gene is TRBD2 (6 bases). Trimming took off 5 bases at V and 0 bases at J, with 12 bases between the two ends. Germline CDR1 SGHTA, CDR2 FQGNSA. CDR3 length: 15 residues. CDR3 in amino acids: CASSPGGVSTDTQYF. Written as DNA, the CDR3 is TGTGCCAGCAGCCCGGGCGGGGTCAGCACAGATACGCAGTATTTT.

The gene calls are TRBV28 and TRBJ1-6, with D maybe TRBD1 (5 bases). With 6 bases removed from V and 9 bases from J, the gap between germline ends came to 21 bases. Germline assignment: CDR1 MDHEN and CDR2 SYDVKM. This CDR3 is built from 16 residues. The CDR3, as DNA: TGTGCCAGCAGGTACCCCGGGGGTGCTGCAATTTCACCCCTCCACTTT. It translates to CASRYPGGAAISPLHF.

The V gene is TRBV7-2, the J gene TRBJ2-1, with a tentative D call TRBD1 (7 bases). Trimming cost V 7 bases and J 4 bases, with 17 bases left between them. The CDR3 has 15 amino acids. Germline V gene sequence: CDR1 SGHTA, CDR2 FQGNSA. DNA of the CDR3: TGTGCCAGCATCCCCGGCGGGACAGCTTACAATGAGCAGTTCTTC. Translating it yields CASIPGGTAYNEQFF.